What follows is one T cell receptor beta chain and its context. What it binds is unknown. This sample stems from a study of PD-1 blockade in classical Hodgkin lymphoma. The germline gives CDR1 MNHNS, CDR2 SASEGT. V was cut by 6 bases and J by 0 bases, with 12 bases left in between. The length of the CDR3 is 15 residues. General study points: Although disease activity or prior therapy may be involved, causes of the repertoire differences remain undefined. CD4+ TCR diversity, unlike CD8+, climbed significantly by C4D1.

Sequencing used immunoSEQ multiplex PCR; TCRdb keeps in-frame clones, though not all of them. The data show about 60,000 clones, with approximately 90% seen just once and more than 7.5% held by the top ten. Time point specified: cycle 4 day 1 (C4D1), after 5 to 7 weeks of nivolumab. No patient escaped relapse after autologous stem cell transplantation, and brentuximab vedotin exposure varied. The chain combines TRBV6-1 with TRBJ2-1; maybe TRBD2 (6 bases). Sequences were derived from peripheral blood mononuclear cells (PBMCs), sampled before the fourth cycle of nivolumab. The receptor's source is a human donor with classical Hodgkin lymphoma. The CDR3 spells CASRWDGSSYNEQFF. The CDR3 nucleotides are TGTGCCAGCAGATGGGACGGGAGCTCCTACAATGAGCAGTTCTTC.